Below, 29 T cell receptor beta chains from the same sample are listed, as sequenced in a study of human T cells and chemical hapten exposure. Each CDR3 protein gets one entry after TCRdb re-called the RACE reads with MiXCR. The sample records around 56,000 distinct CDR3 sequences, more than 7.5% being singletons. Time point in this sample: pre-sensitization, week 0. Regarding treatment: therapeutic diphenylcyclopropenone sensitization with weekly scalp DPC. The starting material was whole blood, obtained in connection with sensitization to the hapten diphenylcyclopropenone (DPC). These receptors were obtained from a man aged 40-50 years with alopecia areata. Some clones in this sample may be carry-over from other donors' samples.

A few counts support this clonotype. The CDR3 DNA is TGCAGTGCTAGACCCCCGGCCACGGGGGCCTACGAGCAGTACTTC. Its translation is CSARPPATGAYEQYF. This rearrangement joins TRBV20-1 to TRBJ2-7, with D possibly matching TRBD2 (6 bases). V lost 2 bases and J 2 bases, leaving 16 bases between the germline ends. Germline CDR1 reads DFQATT; CDR2 reads SNEGSKA (reference sequence). The CDR3 contains 15 residues.

The CDR3 loop reads CASSMSSGSYEQYF. The CDR3, as DNA: TGTGCCAGCAGCATGTCTAGCGGGAGCTACGAGCAGTACTTC. V usage is TRBV9 and J usage is TRBJ2-7, with 10 bases identical to TRBD2. Germline loops: CDR1 SGDLS, CDR2 YYNGEE. The CDR3 sequence is 14 residues long. V lost 4 bases, J lost 3 bases, and 4 bases stayed unmatched.

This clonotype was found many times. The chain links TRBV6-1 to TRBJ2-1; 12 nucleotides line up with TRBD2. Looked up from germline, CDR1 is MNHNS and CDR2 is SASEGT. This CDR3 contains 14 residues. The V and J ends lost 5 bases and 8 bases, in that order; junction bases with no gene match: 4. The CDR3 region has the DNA TGTGCCAGCAGTTTCCTAGCGGGGGGGGATGAGCAGTTCTTC. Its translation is CASSFLAGGDEQFF.

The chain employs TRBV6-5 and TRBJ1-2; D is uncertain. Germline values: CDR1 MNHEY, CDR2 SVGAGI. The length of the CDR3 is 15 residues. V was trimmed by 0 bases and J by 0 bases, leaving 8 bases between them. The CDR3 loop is CASSYSRRTNYGYTF. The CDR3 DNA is TGTGCCAGCAGTTACTCGAGGAGGACTAACTATGGCTACACCTTC.

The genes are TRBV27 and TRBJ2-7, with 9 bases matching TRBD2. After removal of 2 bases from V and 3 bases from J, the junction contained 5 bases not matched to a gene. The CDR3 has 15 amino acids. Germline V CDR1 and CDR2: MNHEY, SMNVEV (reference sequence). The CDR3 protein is CASSLTLAGNYEQYF. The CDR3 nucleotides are TGTGCCAGCAGTTTAACGCTAGCGGGAAACTACGAGCAGTACTTC.

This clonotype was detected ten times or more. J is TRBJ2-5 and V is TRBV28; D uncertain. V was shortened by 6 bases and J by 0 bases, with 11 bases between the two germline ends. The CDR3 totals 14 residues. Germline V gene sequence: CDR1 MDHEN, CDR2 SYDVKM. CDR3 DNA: TGTGCCAGCAGAGGAACAGCTAACCAAGAGACCCAGTACTTC. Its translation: CASRGTANQETQYF.

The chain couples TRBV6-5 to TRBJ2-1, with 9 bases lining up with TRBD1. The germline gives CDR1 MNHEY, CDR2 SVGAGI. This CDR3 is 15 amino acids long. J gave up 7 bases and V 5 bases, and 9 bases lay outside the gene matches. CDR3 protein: CASSQQGAAKNEQFF. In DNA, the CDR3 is TGTGCCAGCAGTCAACAGGGGGCGGCTAAGAATGAGCAGTTCTTC.

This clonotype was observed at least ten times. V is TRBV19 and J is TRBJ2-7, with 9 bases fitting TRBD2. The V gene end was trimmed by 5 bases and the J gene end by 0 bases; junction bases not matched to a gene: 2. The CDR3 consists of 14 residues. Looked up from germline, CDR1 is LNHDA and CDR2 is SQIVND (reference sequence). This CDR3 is CASSPGLASYEQYF. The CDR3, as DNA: TGTGCCAGTAGTCCGGGACTAGCCTCCTACGAGCAGTACTTC.

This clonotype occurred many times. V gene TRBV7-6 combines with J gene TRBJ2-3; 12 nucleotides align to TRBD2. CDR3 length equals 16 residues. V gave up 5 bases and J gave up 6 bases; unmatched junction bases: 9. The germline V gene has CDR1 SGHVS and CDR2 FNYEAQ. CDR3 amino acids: CASSITSGRTSDTQYF. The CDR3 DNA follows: TGTGCCAGCAGCATAACTAGCGGGAGGACCTCTGATACGCAGTATTTT.

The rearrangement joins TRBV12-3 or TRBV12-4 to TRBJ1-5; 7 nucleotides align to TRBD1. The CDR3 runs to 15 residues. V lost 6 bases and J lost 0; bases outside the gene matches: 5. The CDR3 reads CASRRQGSSNQPQHF. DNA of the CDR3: TGTGCCAGCAGGCGACAGGGTTCTAGCAATCAGCCCCAGCATTTT.

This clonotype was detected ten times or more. CDR3 protein: CASSRDRGETQYF. In nucleotides, the CDR3 is TGTGCCAGCAGCCGCGACAGGGGAGAGACCCAGTACTTC. The chain employs TRBV7-6 and TRBJ2-5, with TRBD1 matching 8 bases. The junction had 3 bases not matched to a gene; V was cut back by 5 bases and J by 4 bases. CDR1 and CDR2 from the germline V gene are SGHVS and FNYEAQ. This CDR3 comprises 13 residues.

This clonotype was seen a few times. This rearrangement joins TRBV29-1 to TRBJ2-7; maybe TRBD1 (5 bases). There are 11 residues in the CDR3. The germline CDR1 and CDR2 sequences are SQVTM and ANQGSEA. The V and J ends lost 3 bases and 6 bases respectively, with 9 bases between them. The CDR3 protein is CSVEGPTEQYF. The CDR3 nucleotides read TGCAGCGTTGAGGGGCCTACCGAGCAGTACTTC.

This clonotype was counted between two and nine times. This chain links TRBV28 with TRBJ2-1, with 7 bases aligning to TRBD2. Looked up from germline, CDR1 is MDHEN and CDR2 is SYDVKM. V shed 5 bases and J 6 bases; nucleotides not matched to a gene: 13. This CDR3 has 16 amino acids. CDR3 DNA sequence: TGTGCCAGCAGTACCCTGGCGGGAGTTTCTATCAATGAGCAGTTCTTC. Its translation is CASSTLAGVSINEQFF.

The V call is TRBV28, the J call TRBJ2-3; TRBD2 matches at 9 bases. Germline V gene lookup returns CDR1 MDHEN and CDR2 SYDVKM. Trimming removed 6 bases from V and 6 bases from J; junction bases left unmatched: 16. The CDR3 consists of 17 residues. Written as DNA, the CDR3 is TGTGCCAGCAGCCCTGCACTTGTAGCGGGAGTTGGGGATACGCAGTATTTT. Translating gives CASSPALVAGVGDTQYF.

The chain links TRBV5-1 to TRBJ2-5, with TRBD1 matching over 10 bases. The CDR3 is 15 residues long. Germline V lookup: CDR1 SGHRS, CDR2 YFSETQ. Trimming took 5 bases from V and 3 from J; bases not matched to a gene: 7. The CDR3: CASRFPGTGEETQYF. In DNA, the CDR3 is TGCGCCAGCAGGTTCCCCGGGACAGGGGAAGAGACCCAGTACTTC. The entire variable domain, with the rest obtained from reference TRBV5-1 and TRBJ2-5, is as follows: KAGVTQTPRYLIKTRGQQVTLSCSPISGHRSVSWYQQTPGQGLQFLFEYFSETQRNKGNFPGRFSGRQFSNSRSEMNVSTLELGDSALYLCASRFPGTGEETQYFGPGTRLLVL.

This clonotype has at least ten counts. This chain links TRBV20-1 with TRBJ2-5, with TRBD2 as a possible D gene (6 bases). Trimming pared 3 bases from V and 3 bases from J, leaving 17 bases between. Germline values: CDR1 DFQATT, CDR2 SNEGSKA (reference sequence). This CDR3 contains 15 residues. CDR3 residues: CSARETRSAKETQYF. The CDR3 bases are TGCAGTGCTAGGGAGACTAGATCTGCTAAAGAGACCCAGTACTTC.

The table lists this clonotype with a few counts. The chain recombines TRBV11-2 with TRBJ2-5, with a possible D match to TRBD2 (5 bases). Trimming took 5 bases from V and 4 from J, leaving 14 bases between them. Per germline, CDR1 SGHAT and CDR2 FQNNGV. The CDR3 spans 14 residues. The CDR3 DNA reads TGTGCCAGCAGCCATTCGGGCGGGTCAGAGACCCAGTACTTC. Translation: CASSHSGGSETQYF.

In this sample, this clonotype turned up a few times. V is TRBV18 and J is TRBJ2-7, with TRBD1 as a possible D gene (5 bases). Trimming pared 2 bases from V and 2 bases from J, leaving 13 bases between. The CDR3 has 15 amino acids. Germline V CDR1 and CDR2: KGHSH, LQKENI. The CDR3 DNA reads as TGTGCCAGCTCACCAGACGGCCAGGGAACCTACGAGCAGTACTTC. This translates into CASSPDGQGTYEQYF.

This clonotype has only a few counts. The DNA for the CDR3 is TGCGCCAGCAGCCCGAAGGGGGCCAGCTACGAGCAGTACTTC. It encodes CASSPKGASYEQYF. The chain has TRBV5-1 and TRBJ2-7; 7 bases match TRBD1. Trimming removed 4 bases from V and 3 bases from J; junction bases left unmatched: 7. The CDR3 has 14 residues. Germline loops: CDR1 SGHRS, CDR2 YFSETQ.

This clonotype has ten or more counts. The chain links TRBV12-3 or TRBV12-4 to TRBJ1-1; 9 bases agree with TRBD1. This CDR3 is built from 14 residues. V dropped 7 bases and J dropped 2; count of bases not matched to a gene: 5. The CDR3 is CASIWTGVNTEAFF. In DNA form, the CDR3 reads TGTGCCAGCATCTGGACAGGGGTTAACACTGAAGCTTTCTTT.

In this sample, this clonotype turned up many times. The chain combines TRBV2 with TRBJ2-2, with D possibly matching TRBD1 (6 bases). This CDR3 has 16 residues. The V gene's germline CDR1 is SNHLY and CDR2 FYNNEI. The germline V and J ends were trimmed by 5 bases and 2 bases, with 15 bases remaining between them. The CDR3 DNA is TGTGCCAGCAGTCGAGGTGGCAGGGGCAACACCGGGGAGCTGTTTTTT. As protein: CASSRGGRGNTGELFF.

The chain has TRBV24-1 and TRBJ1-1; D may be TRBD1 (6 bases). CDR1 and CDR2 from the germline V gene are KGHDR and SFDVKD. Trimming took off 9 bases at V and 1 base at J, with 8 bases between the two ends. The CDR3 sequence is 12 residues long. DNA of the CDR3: TGTGCCACCGGAGGGGGGAACACTGAAGCTTTCTTT. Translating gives CATGGGNTEAFF.

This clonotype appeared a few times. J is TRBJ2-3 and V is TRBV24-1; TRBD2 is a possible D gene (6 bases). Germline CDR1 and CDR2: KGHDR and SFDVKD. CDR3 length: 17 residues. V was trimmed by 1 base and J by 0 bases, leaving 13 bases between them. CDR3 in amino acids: CATSDLSSGHSTDTQYF. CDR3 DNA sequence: TGTGCCACCAGTGATTTAAGTAGCGGTCATAGCACAGATACGCAGTATTTT.

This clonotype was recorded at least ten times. The CDR3 DNA reads as TGTGCCAGCAGCTTTAGCGGGACAACCTACGAGCAGTACTTC. It is translated as CASSFSGTTYEQYF. The gene calls are TRBV7-9 and TRBJ2-7; the match to TRBD2 covers 8 bases. Germline CDR1 SEHNR, CDR2 FQNEAQ (reference sequence). The CDR3 covers 14 residues. V was clipped by 3 bases and J by 2 bases; unmatched bases: 3.

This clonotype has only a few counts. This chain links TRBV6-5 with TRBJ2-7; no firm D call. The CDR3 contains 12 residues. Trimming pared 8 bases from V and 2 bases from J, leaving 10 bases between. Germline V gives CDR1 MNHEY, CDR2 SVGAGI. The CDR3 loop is CASGPAAYEQYF. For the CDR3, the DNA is TGTGCCAGCGGCCCGGCAGCCTACGAGCAGTACTTC.

CDR3 sequence: CASSPRTSGGQPFF. The CDR3 DNA reads as TGTGCCAGCTCTCCCCGGACTAGCGGGGGACAACCGTTCTTC. The J gene is TRBJ2-1, the V gene TRBV18; TRBD2 aligns across 13 bases. Germline loops: CDR1 KGHSH, CDR2 LQKENI. V was pared by 6 bases and J by 15 bases, with 11 bases of the junction left unmatched. This CDR3 contains 14 residues. The full variable domain, rest sourced from reference TRBV18 and TRBJ2-1, is NAGVMQNPRHLVRRRGQEARLRCSPMKGHSHVYWYRQLPEEGLKFMVYLQKENIIDESGMPKERFSAEFPKEGPSILRIQQVVRGDSAAYFCASSPRTSGGQPFFGPGTRLTVL.

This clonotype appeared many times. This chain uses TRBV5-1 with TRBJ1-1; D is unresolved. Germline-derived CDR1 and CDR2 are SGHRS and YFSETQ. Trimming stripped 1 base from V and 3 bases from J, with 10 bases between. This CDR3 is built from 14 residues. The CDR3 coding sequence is TGCGCCAGCAGCTTGAGTCCGGGGTACACTGAAGCTTTCTTT. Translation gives CASSLSPGYTEAFF.

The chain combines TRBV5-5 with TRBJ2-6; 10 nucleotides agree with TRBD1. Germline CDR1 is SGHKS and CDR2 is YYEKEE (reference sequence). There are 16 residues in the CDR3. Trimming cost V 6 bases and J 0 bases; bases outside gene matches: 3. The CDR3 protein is CASTGQGVSGANVLTF. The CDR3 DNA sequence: TGTGCCAGCACTGGACAGGGGGTCTCTGGGGCCAACGTCCTGACTTTC.

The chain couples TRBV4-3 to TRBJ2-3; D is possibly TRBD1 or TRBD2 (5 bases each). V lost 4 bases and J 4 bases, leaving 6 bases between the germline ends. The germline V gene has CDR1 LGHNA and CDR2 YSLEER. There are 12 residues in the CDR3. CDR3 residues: CASSRDADTQYF. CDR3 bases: TGCGCCAGCAGCCGGGACGCAGATACGCAGTATTTT.